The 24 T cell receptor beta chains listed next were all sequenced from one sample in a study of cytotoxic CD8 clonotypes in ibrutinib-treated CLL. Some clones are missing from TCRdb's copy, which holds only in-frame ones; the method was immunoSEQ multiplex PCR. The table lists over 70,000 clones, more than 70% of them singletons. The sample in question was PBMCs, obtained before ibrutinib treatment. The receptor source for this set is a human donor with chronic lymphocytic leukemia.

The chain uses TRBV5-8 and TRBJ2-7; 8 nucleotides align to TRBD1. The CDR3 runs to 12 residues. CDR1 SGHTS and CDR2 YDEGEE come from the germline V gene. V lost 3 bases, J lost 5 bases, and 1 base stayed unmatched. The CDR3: CASSWTGNEQYF. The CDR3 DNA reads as TGTGCCAGCAGCTGGACAGGGAACGAGCAGTACTTC. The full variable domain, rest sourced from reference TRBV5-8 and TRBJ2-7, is EAGVTQSPTHLIKTRGQQATLRCSPISGHTSVYWYQQALGLGLQFLLWYDEGEERNRGNFPPRFSGRQFPNYSSELNVNALELEDSALYLCASSWTGNEQYFGPGTRLTVT.

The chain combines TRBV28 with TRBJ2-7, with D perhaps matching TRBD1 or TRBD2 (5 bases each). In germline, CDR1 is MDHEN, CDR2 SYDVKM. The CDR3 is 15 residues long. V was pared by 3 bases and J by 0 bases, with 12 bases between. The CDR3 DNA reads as TGTGCCAGCAGTTTTCGGGACCGAAGCTCCTACGAGCAGTACTTC. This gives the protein CASSFRDRSSYEQYF.

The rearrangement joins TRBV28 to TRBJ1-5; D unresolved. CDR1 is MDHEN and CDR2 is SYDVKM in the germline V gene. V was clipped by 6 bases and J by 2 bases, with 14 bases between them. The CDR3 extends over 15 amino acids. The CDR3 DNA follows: TGTGCCAGCAGCTCCTGGGGTTGGGGCAATCAGCCCCAGCATTTT. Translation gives CASSSWGWGNQPQHF.

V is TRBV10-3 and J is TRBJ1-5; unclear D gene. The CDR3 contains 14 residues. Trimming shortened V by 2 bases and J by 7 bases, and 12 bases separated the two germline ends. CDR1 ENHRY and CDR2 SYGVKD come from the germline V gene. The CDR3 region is CAISEGQKEQPQHF. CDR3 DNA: TGTGCCATCAGTGAGGGGCAGAAGGAACAGCCCCAGCATTTT.

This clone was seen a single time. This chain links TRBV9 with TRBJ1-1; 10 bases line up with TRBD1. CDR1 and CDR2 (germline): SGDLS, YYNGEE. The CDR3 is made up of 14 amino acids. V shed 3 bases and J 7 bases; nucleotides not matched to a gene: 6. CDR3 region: CASSEDRGSDEAFF. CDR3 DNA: TGTGCCAGCAGCGAGGACAGGGGGTCGGATGAAGCTTTCTTT.

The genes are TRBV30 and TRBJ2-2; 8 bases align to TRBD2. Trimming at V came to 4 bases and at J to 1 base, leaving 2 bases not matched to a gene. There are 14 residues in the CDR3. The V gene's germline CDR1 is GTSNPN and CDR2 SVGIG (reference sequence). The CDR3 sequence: CAWISGRNTGELFF. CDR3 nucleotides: TGTGCCTGGATCAGCGGGAGGAACACCGGGGAGCTGTTTTTT.

CDR3 bases: TGTGCCAGCAGCGTTAGTGGGGCCCTTGCAACTAATGAAAAACTGTTTTTT. Translated: CASSVSGALATNEKLFF. V usage is TRBV9 and J usage is TRBJ1-4; a possible D gene is TRBD1 (5 bases). This CDR3 comprises 17 residues. From germline, CDR1 is SGDLS and CDR2 YYNGEE. V was pared by 2 bases and J by 0 bases, with 14 bases between.

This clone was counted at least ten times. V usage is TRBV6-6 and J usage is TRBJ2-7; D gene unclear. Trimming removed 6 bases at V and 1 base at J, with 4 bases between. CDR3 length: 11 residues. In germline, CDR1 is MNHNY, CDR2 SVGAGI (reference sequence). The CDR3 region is CASSQSYEQYF. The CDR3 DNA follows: TGTGCCAGCAGCCAGTCCTACGAGCAGTACTTC.

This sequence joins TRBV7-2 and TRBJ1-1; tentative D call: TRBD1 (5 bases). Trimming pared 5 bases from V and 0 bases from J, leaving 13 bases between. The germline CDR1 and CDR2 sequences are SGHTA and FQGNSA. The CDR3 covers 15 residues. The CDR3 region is CASSAQGLLNTEAFF. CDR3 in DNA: TGTGCCAGCAGCGCGCAGGGACTCCTGAACACTGAAGCTTTCTTT.

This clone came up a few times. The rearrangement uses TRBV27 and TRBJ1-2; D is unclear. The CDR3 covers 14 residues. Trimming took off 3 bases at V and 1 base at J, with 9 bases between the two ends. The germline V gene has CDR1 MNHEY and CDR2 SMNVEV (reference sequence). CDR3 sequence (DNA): TGTGCCAGCAGTTTCAAGGCGGTTAACTATGGCTACACCTTC. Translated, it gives CASSFKAVNYGYTF.

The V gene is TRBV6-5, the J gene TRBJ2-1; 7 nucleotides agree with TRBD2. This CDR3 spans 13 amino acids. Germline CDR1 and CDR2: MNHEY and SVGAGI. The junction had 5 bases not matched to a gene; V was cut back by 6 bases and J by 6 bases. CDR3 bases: TGTGCCAGCAGCTTGGGACTATTCAATGAGCAGTTCTTC. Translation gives CASSLGLFNEQFF.

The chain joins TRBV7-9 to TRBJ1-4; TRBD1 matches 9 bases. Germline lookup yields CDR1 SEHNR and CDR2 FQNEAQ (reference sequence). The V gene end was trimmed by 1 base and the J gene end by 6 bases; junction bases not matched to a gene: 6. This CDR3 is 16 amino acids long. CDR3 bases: TGTGCCAGCAGCTTAGTTACAGGGGGCGATGATGAAAAACTGTTTTTT. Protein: CASSLVTGGDDEKLFF.

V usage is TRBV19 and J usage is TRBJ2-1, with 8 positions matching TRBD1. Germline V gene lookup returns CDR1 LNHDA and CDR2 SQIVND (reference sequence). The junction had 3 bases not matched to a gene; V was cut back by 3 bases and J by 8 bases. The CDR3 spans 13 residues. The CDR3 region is CASSIAGGDEQFF. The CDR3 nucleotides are TGTGCCAGTAGTATCGCAGGGGGCGATGAGCAGTTCTTC.

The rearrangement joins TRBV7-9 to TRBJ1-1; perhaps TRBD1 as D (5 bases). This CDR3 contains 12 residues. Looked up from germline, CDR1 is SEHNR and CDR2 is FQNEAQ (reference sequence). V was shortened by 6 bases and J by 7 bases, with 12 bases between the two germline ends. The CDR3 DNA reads TGTGCCAGCAGTACGGGACGGTTTGAAGCTTTCTTT. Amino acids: CASSTGRFEAFF.

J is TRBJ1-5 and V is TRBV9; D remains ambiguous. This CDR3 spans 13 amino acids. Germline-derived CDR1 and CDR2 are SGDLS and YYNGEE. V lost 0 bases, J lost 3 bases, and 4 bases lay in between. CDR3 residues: CASSVVPNQPQHF. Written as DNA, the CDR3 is TGTGCCAGCAGCGTAGTACCCAATCAGCCCCAGCATTTT.

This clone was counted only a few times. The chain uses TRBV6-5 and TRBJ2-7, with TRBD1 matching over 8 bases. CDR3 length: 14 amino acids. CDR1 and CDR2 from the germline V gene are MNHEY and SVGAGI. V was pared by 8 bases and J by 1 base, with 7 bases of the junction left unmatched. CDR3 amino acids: CASGWTGHSYEQYF. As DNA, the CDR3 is TGTGCCAGCGGTTGGACAGGGCATTCCTACGAGCAGTACTTC.

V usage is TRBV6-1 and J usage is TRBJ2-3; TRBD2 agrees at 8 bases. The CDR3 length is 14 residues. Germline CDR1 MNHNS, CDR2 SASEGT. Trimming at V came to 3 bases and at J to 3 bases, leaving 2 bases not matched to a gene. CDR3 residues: CASSESGRTDTQYF. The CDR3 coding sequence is TGTGCCAGCAGTGAGAGCGGGAGAACAGATACGCAGTATTTT.

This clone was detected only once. The CDR3, as DNA: TGTGCCAGCAGCCAGGACCGACAGGGACTCGCAACGTACGAGCAGTACTTC. The encoded protein is CASSQDRQGLATYEQYF. The rearrangement uses TRBV14 and TRBJ2-7, with D possibly being TRBD1 (7 bases). Germline V CDR1 and CDR2: SGHDN, FVKESK. This CDR3 region has 17 residues. Trimming removed 3 bases at V and 4 bases at J, with 22 bases between. Drawing the rest from reference TRBV14 and TRBJ2-7, the complete variable domain is EAGVTQFPSHSVIEKGQTVTLRCDPISGHDNLYWYRRVMGKEIKFLLHFVKESKQDESGMPNNRFLAERTGGTYSTLKVQPAELEDSGVYFCASSQDRQGLATYEQYFGPGTRLTVT.

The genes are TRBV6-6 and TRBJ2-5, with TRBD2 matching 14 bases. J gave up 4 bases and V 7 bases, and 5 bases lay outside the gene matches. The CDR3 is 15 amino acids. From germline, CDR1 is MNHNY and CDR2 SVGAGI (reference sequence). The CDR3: CASNAGLAGVETQYF. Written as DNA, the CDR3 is TGTGCCAGCAACGCGGGACTAGCGGGAGTAGAGACCCAGTACTTC.

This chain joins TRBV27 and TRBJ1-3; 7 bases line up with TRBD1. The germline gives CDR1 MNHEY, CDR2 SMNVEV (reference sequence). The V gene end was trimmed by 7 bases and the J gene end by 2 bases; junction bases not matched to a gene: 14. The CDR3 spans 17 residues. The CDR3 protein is CASTKTGQVVPGNTIYF. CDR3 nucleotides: TGTGCCAGCACCAAAACTGGACAGGTTGTCCCTGGAAACACCATATATTTT.

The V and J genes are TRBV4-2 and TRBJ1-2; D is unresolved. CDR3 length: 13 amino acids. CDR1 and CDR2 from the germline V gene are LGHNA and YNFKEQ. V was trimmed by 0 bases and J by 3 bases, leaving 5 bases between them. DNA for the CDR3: TGTGCCAGCAGCCAAGACGGCCACTATGGCTACACCTTC. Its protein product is CASSQDGHYGYTF.

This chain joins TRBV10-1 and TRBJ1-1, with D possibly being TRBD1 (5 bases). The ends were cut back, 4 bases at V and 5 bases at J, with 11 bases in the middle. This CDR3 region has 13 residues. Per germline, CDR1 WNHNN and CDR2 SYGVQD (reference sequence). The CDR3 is CASSAGGETEAFF. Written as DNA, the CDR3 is TGCGCCAGCAGTGCGGGGGGAGAAACTGAAGCTTTCTTT.

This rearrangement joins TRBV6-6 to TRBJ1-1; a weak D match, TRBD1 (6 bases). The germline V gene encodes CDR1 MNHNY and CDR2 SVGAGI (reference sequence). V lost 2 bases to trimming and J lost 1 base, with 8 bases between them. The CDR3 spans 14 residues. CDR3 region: CASSYQGTNTEAFF. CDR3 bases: TGTGCCAGCAGTTACCAGGGGACGAACACTGAAGCTTTCTTT.

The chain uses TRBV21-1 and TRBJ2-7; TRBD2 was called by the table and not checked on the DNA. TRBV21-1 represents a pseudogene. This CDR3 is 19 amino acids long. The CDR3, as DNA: TGTGCCAGCAGCAAAGCACCGGGACTAGCGGGAGTGTTCTCCTACGAGCAGTACTTC. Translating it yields CASSKAPGLAGVFSYEQYF.